This TCR beta chain was profiled in a study of blood T cell repertoires in COVID-19. Study details: Sites across the United States, Italy and Spain contributed samples from acute and convalescent COVID-19.

TCRdb's copy holds only in-frame clones and misses some; the assay was immunoSEQ multiplex PCR. In the table there are some 87,000 clones, roughly 80% of which are singletons. V shed 3 bases and J shed 6 bases, with 26 bases lying between them. The length of the CDR3 is 18 residues. CDR1 is MRHNA, CDR2 SNTAGT, per germline. This chain links TRBV6-4 with TRBJ1-2; D might be TRBD1 (5 bases). The sample taken for sequencing was peripheral blood. This clonotype was sampled from a woman in her seventies with active or convalescent COVID-19. The CDR3 DNA reads TGTGCCAGCAGTGAATTCGGGACTATGGGGCAGGGCAGGGATGGCTACACCTTC. Its translation is CASSEFGTMGQGRDGYTF.